This T cell receptor (beta chain) emerged from a study of vaccination effects on CD4 cells after COVID-19 (dated 2022 in TCRdb). Concerning the study at large: In the ViraFEST assay, PBMC were stimulated with viral peptide pools, and antigen-specific CD4+ T cell clonotypes were then identified by expansion using TCR sequencing. A total of roughly 9 COVID-19 convalescent patients and several SARS-CoV-2-naive healthy vaccine recipients were included in the full study. Cultures from other donors in the study were sequenced using the Oncomine TCR Beta short-read assay on an Illumina iSeq 100. About 2 million PBMC per well were cultured in IMDM with 5% human AB serum, 9 to 10 IU/ml IL-2 and gentamicin, plus 10 ug/ml peptides. Across the study, the median time from the second dose to post-vaccine sampling was 72 days (range 14 to 241). In both COVID-19 convalescent patients and infection-naive vaccine recipients, the study compared SARS-CoV-2 spike-specific CD4+ TCR repertoires from before mRNA vaccination with those from after it. What the research found in general, with its limitations: In healthy vaccine recipients, vaccine-induced clones were almost all SARS-CoV-2 mono-reactive, with only 1 of 255 cross-reactive with common cold coronaviruses. Marked clonal contraction was observed in both infection-induced and vaccine-induced clones at late post-vaccination timepoints, consistent with waning T cell responses. The study was limited by a small number of convalescent patients, and early post-infection timepoints were lacking.

After more than nine days of culture, CD4+ T cells were isolated with the EasySep CD4+ T cell isolation kit. Participants received two doses of either the BNT162b2 or the mRNA-1273 mRNA SARS-CoV-2 vaccine. The absence of prior SARS-CoV-2 infection in healthy vaccine recipients was confirmed by negative nucleocapsid antibodies before and after vaccination. Half of the culture medium was replaced with fresh IL-2-containing medium on days 3 and 7. Unless noted otherwise, every peptide stimulation condition was grown in triplicate wells. PBMC were separated from whole blood using Ficoll-Paque Plus gradient centrifugation and were then either cryopreserved at -140C or used fresh. The QIAamp micro DNA kit was used to extract genomic DNA from the cultured CD4+ T cells. Libraries were constructed by the immunoSEQ multiplex PCR assay. TCR beta CDR3 sequencing was performed on DNA from the cultured, isolated CD4+ T cells. The paper's processing steps were these. The analysis removed non-productive TCR sequences, trimmed reads to the CDR3 region, and retained only CDR3s that were 7 or more amino acids long. Antigen-specific clonotypes were identified using the MANAFEST web app by comparison of expansion in peptide wells against reference cultures. To be called positive, a clone needed expansion at FDR<0.05 compared with the reference and with all other wells, an odds ratio greater than 5, and a frequency greater than 0.1% in two replicate wells. A clonotype was called cross-reactive if it was significantly expanded both in SARS-CoV-2 spike wells and in at least one common cold coronavirus spike condition. Using the stringdist R package, CDR3 similarity was measured by Levenshtein distance, and unrooted trees were constructed with ape in R 3.6.1. What TCRdb holds here is the immuneACCESS table cut down to in-frame rearrangements. Part of the clones is not present; checked against another copy, under half of the missing clones reflect an unresolved V gene, and the others are unexplained. The V and J calls and clone size come from that table; D and trimming were worked out from the DNA. The sample has about 8,900 clones on record, about 76% of them singletons. 10% to 12% of the sample lies in the top ten.

As concerns this clone: No cognate antigen has been identified for it. Base qualities are not at hand, and no much larger clone is one base apart.

Including the terminal cysteine and phenylalanine, the CDR3 comprises 13 residues. Only the CDR3 DNA is retained, 39 bases long and in frame from the first base. Sequences ENHRY (CDR1) and SYGVKD (CDR2) are obtained from the germline V gene. A distance of 14 bases separates the germline ends of V and J, which lose 4 bases and 7 bases respectively. This receptor was taken from a human donor who received a COVID-19 vaccine. The sequences come from CD4+ T cells from PBMCs cultured without peptide, collected after COVID-19 vaccination. Rearrangement joined TRBV10-3 to TRBJ2-7; tentative D gene TRBD2, with 6 bases matching. The nucleotide sequence is given as TGTGCCATCAGTGCGGGAGATATCGGGGAGCAGTACTTC. Translated, it reads CAISAGDIGEQYF.